The 10 T cell receptor beta chains below come from one sample, sequenced in a study of neurological immune-mediated disorders. Time point specified: technical triplicate 3. TCRdb reprocessed the 5' RACE reads with MiXCR, giving one entry per CDR3 protein. The sample comprises tens of thousands of distinct CDR3 sequences, around a fifth of which are singletons, and approximately 4.2% rests with the top ten. The source material was PBMCs. Receptor source: a man between 60 and 75 years old with HTLV-1-associated myelopathy (HAM/TSP).

This clonotype was seen a few times. The chain carries TRBV5-1 and TRBJ2-1; D call uncertain. Trimming took off 0 bases at V and 0 bases at J, with 13 bases between the two ends. CDR3 length: 17 residues. From germline, CDR1 is SGHRS and CDR2 YFSETQ. The CDR3 DNA sequence: TGCGCCAGCAGCTTGGCCTTCGGGTCAAGCTCCTACAATGAGCAGTTCTTC. Its protein is CASSLAFGSSSYNEQFF.

This clonotype was seen ten or more times. J is TRBJ1-2 and V is TRBV29-1; D gene ambiguous. The CDR3 covers 12 residues. Germline CDR1 SQVTM, CDR2 ANQGSEA. Trimming left V 1 base short and J 4 bases short, with 7 bases between. The DNA of the CDR3 is TGCAGCGTTGAAGGGGAGGGCTATGGCTACACCTTC. Its translation: CSVEGEGYGYTF.

In its sample, this clonotype was seen many times. The J gene is TRBJ2-1, the V gene TRBV6-2 or TRBV6-3; D may correspond to TRBD1 or TRBD2 (6 bases each). Germline CDR1 and CDR2: MNHEY and SVGEGT. V was clipped by 0 bases and J by 3 bases, with 15 bases between them. This CDR3 has 17 residues. The CDR3 coding sequence is TGTGCCAGCAGTTACTCGGCCGGGGGCGGAGTCTACAATGAGCAGTTCTTC. This encodes CASSYSAGGGVYNEQFF.

At least ten counts were recorded for this clonotype. V gene TRBV20-1 combines with J gene TRBJ2-7; TRBD2 matches 7 bases. The CDR3 totals 19 residues. Trimming took 1 base from V and 0 from J; bases not matched to a gene: 18. CDR1 is DFQATT, CDR2 SNEGSKA, per germline (reference sequence). The CDR3 DNA reads TGCAGTGCTAGAGCCTATTCCGGGACTATTGGGATGAGCTCCTACGAGCAGTACTTC. This sequence encodes CSARAYSGTIGMSSYEQYF.

The table lists this clonotype with many counts. CDR3 DNA: TGTGCCAGTAGTAGTGGGGCAGTCGGTGAAAAACTGTTTTTT. Protein sequence: CASSSGAVGEKLFF. V usage is TRBV19 and J usage is TRBJ1-4; maybe TRBD1 (5 bases). This CDR3 comprises 14 residues. Trimming left V 4 bases short and J 7 bases short, with 13 bases between. CDR1 and CDR2 from the germline V gene are LNHDA and SQIVND (reference sequence).

The chain carries TRBV28 and TRBJ2-3, with 10 positions matching TRBD2. The CDR3 length is 15 residues. The ends lost 7 bases at V and 4 bases at J; junction bases unmatched: 8. From germline, CDR1 is MDHEN and CDR2 SYDVKM. As DNA, the CDR3 is TGTGCCAGCACTTCCGGGACTAGCGAGTCAGATACGCAGTATTTT. Amino acids: CASTSGTSESDTQYF.

This clonotype was found many times. This chain connects TRBV4-1 to TRBJ2-3, with D possibly matching TRBD2 (5 bases). From germline, CDR1 is MGHRA and CDR2 YSYEKL. Trimming took 0 bases from V and 1 from J, leaving 14 bases between them. The CDR3 totals 17 residues. The CDR3 DNA is TGCGCCAGCAGCCAAGACCTCGGGGAAACGGGCACAGATACGCAGTATTTT. Translated, it gives CASSQDLGETGTDTQYF.

This clonotype has ten or more counts. J is TRBJ2-2 and V is TRBV7-2; D remains unclear. The CDR3 covers 12 residues. The ends were cut back, 3 bases at V and 6 bases at J, with 5 bases in the middle. CDR1 is SGHTA, CDR2 FQGNSA, per germline. CDR3 DNA: TGTGCCAGCAGCTTCTCCGCCGGGGAGCTGTTTTTT. Its protein product is CASSFSAGELFF.

This clonotype was counted many times. The rearrangement uses TRBV5-1 and TRBJ2-2; 10 bases are shared with TRBD2. CDR3 length: 17 amino acids. Germline lookup yields CDR1 SGHRS and CDR2 YFSETQ. Trimming removed 1 base from V and 4 bases from J; junction bases left unmatched: 7. CDR3 in DNA: TGCGCCAGCAGCTTGAATCAGCGGGAGGGGAGCACCGGGGAGCTGTTTTTT. It codes for CASSLNQREGSTGELFF.

There are many counts of this clonotype. The chain is built from TRBV12-3 or TRBV12-4 and TRBJ1-5; D is unclear. Between the trimmed V and J ends, which lost 0 bases and 6 bases, there was a span of 6 bases. The CDR3 consists of 13 residues. DNA of the CDR3: TGTGCCAGCAGTTTAGCGCCCCTTCAGCCCCAGCATTTT. Translating it yields CASSLAPLQPQHF.